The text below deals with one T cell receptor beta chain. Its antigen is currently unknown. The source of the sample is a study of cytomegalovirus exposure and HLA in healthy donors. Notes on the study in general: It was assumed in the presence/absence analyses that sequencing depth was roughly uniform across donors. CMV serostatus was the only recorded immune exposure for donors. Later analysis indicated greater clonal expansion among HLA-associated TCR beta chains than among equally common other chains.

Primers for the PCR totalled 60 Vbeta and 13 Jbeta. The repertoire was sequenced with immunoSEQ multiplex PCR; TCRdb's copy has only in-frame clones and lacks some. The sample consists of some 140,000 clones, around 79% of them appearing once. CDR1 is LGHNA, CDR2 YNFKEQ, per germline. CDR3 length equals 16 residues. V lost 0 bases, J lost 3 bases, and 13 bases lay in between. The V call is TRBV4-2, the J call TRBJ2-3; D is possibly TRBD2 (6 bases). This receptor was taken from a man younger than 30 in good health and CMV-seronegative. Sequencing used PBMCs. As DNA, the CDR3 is TGTGCCAGCAGCCAAGAAACTAGCCCTCGAACAGATACGCAGTATTTT. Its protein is CASSQETSPRTDTQYF.